These 22 T cell receptor beta chains came from one sample sequenced in a study of shared clonotypes between healthy human individuals. The table came from immunoSEQ multiplex PCR; TCRdb's copy has only in-frame clones and leaves some out. The repertoire holds under 1,900,000 clones, with about 98.5% as singletons. Sequencing used naive CD4+ T cells sorted from blood. Subset in this sample: CD45RA+ positively selected. These receptor sequences come from a man in his thirties or forties in good health.

V usage is TRBV5-1 and J usage is TRBJ2-7, with 12 bases aligning to TRBD2. The CDR3 has 15 amino acids. From germline, CDR1 is SGHRS and CDR2 YFSETQ. Trimming at V came to 5 bases and at J to 6 bases, leaving 9 bases not matched to a gene. CDR3 bases: TGCGCCAGCAGTTTGACTAGCGGGAGAAGTAGCGAGCAGTACTTC. Translation gives CASSLTSGRSSEQYF.

The V gene is TRBV5-6, the J gene TRBJ1-1, with 8 bases identical to TRBD1. The CDR3 loop spans 17 amino acids. Trimming at V came to 4 bases and at J to 4 bases, leaving 15 bases not matched to a gene. Germline loops: CDR1 SGHDT, CDR2 YYEEEE. This CDR3 is CASSPGGGRGQITEAFF. The CDR3 DNA follows: TGTGCCAGCAGCCCAGGTGGCGGCAGGGGGCAAATCACTGAAGCTTTCTTT.

The chain is built from TRBV7-3 and TRBJ2-7; 14 positions match TRBD2. CDR1 is SGHTA and CDR2 is FQGTGA in the germline V gene. The trim removed 3 bases at V and 2 bases at J, leaving 9 bases unmatched. The CDR3 is 18 amino acids. The CDR3 DNA is TGTGCCAGCAGCTTGACGGGGACTAGCGGGAGAGGGGCCTACGAGCAGTACTTC. Amino acid sequence: CASSLTGTSGRGAYEQYF.

The chain is built from TRBV5-4 and TRBJ2-7, with D unclear. Trimming stripped 7 bases from V and 3 bases from J, with 11 bases between. The length of the CDR3 is 12 residues. Germline V gives CDR1 SGHNT, CDR2 YYREEE (reference sequence). The chain's CDR3 is CASGRIDYEQYF. The CDR3 DNA sequence: TGTGCCAGCGGTCGGATCGACTACGAGCAGTACTTC.

The V and J genes are TRBV2 and TRBJ2-7; 8 nucleotides align to TRBD1. Germline CDR1 and CDR2: SNHLY and FYNNEI. There are 13 residues in the CDR3. V lost 7 bases to trimming and J lost 2 bases; unmatched junction nucleotides: 4. CDR3 amino acids: CASIEDRAYEQYF. The DNA for the CDR3 is TGTGCCAGCATCGAGGACAGGGCCTACGAGCAGTACTTC.

CDR3 sequence reads: CASSGHLSSYEQYF. CDR3 nucleotides: TGTGCCAGCAGCGGCCATCTCAGCTCCTACGAGCAGTACTTC. This chain uses TRBV9 with TRBJ2-7; D gene ambiguous. The CDR3 is 14 amino acids. Germline values: CDR1 SGDLS, CDR2 YYNGEE. With 3 bases removed from V and 0 bases from J, the gap between germline ends came to 10 bases.

The gene calls are TRBV28 and TRBJ1-4; 8 nucleotides match TRBD1. Germline V CDR1 and CDR2: MDHEN, SYDVKM. This CDR3 is built from 15 residues. J was trimmed by 6 bases and V by 7 bases; bases with no gene match: 10. This CDR3 reads CASKGARGRYEKLFF. Written as DNA, the CDR3 is TGTGCCAGCAAGGGGGCCAGGGGGCGATATGAAAAACTGTTTTTT. The full variable domain, with the rest looked up from reference TRBV28 and TRBJ1-4, is DVKVTQSSRYLVKRTGEKVFLECVQDMDHENMFWYRQDPGLGLRLIYFSYDVKMKEKGDIPEGYSVSREKKERFSLILESASTNQTSMYLCASKGARGRYEKLFFGSGTQLSVL.

The chain uses TRBV29-1 and TRBJ2-7; 7 nucleotides agree with TRBD2. The J segment lost 6 bases and the V segment lost 4 bases, leaving 3 bases of the junction unmatched. CDR1 is SQVTM, CDR2 ANQGSEA, per germline. The CDR3 length is 11 residues. The CDR3 reads CSVAGGLEQYF. The CDR3 nucleotides read TGCAGCGTTGCGGGAGGACTCGAGCAGTACTTC.

The chain carries TRBV18 and TRBJ2-3, with TRBD2 matching over 10 bases. The ends lost 0 bases at V and 9 bases at J; junction bases unmatched: 12. This CDR3 is built from 17 residues. From germline, CDR1 is KGHSH and CDR2 LQKENI. CDR3 region: CASSPPSSLAGVYTQYF. In nucleotides, the CDR3 is TGTGCCAGCTCACCACCGAGTTCGCTAGCGGGAGTTTACACGCAGTATTTT.

The genes are TRBV7-9 and TRBJ2-2; D uncertain. The CDR3 sequence is 14 residues long. Germline V gene sequence: CDR1 SEHNR, CDR2 FQNEAQ (reference sequence). The V end lost 3 bases, the J end lost 6 bases, and 11 bases lay between the germline ends. The CDR3, as DNA: TGTGCCAGCAGCTTGATGACGTTGTCCGGGGAGCTGTTTTTT. Translated: CASSLMTLSGELFF.

The V call is TRBV11-3, the J call TRBJ2-7; 8 nucleotides agree with TRBD2. V lost 2 bases to trimming and J lost 2 bases; unmatched junction nucleotides: 2. The CDR3 length is 14 residues. Germline V gives CDR1 SGHNT, CDR2 YENEEA. Here the CDR3 reads CASSLREGPYEQYF. In DNA, the CDR3 is TGTGCCAGCAGCTTACGGGAGGGGCCCTACGAGCAGTACTTC.

The rearrangement links TRBV2 to TRBJ2-5, with a possible D match to TRBD1 (7 bases). V lost 0 bases, J lost 5 bases, and 22 bases lay in between. CDR1 and CDR2 (germline): SNHLY, FYNNEI. This CDR3 spans 18 amino acids. Written as DNA, the CDR3 is TGTGCCAGCAGTGAAGCGCTTTCCAGGGGGGACCTTTGGGAGACCCAGTACTTC. Translating it yields CASSEALSRGDLWETQYF.

This chain links TRBV19 with TRBJ2-7, with TRBD1 as a possible D gene (6 bases). The CDR3 consists of 14 residues. With 4 bases removed from V and 1 base from J, the gap between germline ends came to 11 bases. CDR1 and CDR2 from the germline V gene are LNHDA and SQIVND (reference sequence). The CDR3 DNA follows: TGTGCCAGTAGTACGGGCAGGGGATCCTACGAGCAGTACTTC. It encodes CASSTGRGSYEQYF.

The chain has TRBV4-2 and TRBJ2-7, with no clear D. In germline, CDR1 is LGHNA, CDR2 YNFKEQ. Trimming shortened V by 4 bases and J by 3 bases, and 1 base separated the two germline ends. The CDR3 loop spans 10 amino acids. CDR3 nucleotide sequence: TGTGCCAGCAGCCTCTACGAGCAGTACTTC. As protein: CASSLYEQYF.

The chain recombines TRBV18 with TRBJ2-5, with 9 bases lining up with TRBD2. CDR1 and CDR2 (germline): KGHSH, LQKENI. The CDR3 is 16 residues long. Trimming at V came to 3 bases and at J to 5 bases, leaving 10 bases not matched to a gene. CDR3 loop: CASSPRLAGARETQYF. The CDR3 DNA sequence: TGTGCCAGCTCACCCCGTTTAGCGGGAGCGCGGGAGACCCAGTACTTC.

The chain recombines TRBV7-2 with TRBJ2-7; 8 bases are a match to TRBD1. Germline-derived CDR1 and CDR2 are SGHTA and FQGNSA. The CDR3 loop spans 15 amino acids. After removal of 1 base from V and 7 bases from J, the junction contained 9 bases not matched to a gene. The CDR3 loop reads CASSLERTGYGEQYF. CDR3 nucleotide sequence: TGTGCCAGCAGCTTAGAACGGACAGGGTACGGGGAGCAGTACTTC.

Of note for this clone: Other DNA variants within this sample encode the same CDR3. The chain has TRBV29-1 and TRBJ2-3; D gene ambiguous. Germline V gives CDR1 SQVTM, CDR2 ANQGSEA. The CDR3 totals 12 residues. Trimming shortened V by 0 bases and J by 6 bases, and 7 bases separated the two germline ends. The CDR3 reads CSVEEGTDTQYF. The CDR3, as DNA: TGCAGCGTTGAAGAGGGAACGGATACGCAGTATTTT.

V and J are TRBV19 and TRBJ1-5; 9 nucleotides agree with TRBD1. V lost 8 bases to trimming and J lost 7 bases; unmatched junction nucleotides: 3. The germline V gene encodes CDR1 LNHDA and CDR2 SQIVND (reference sequence). The CDR3 has 12 amino acids. In nucleotides, the CDR3 is TGTGCCAGTGGACAGGGGTGGCAGCCCCAGCATTTT. It codes for CASGQGWQPQHF.

The V and J genes are TRBV19 and TRBJ1-5; 7 positions agree with TRBD1. The CDR3 consists of 14 residues. Germline CDR1 reads LNHDA; CDR2 reads SQIVND (reference sequence). The J segment lost 6 bases and the V segment lost 4 bases, leaving 6 bases of the junction unmatched. The CDR3 is CASSSPTGSQPQHF. CDR3 sequence (DNA): TGTGCCAGTAGTAGCCCGACAGGGTCTCAGCCCCAGCATTTT.

This clone was seen only once. V gene TRBV28 combines with J gene TRBJ1-2; D is possibly TRBD1 (6 bases). Looked up from germline, CDR1 is MDHEN and CDR2 is SYDVKM. The CDR3 extends over 15 amino acids. V was pared by 6 bases and J by 4 bases, with 18 bases between. CDR3 DNA: TGTGCCAGCAGCCCTGCGGGGGCGTTCCCCTATGGCTACACCTTC. Amino acid sequence: CASSPAGAFPYGYTF.

The J gene is TRBJ2-3, the V gene TRBV6-1; D may be TRBD2 (6 bases). The CDR3 sequence is 17 residues long. Germline V gene data show CDR1 as MNHNS and CDR2 as SASEGT. V gave up 3 bases and J gave up 0 bases, with 16 bases separating them. The CDR3, as DNA: TGTGCCAGCAGTGAGTGGCCGGCGGGACCGAGCACAGATACGCAGTATTTT. This codes for CASSEWPAGPSTDTQYF.

The chain couples TRBV9 to TRBJ2-4; 14 nucleotides line up with TRBD2. V trimming: 3 bases; J trimming: 1 base; junction bases outside the gene matches: 12. The CDR3 sequence is 20 residues long. From germline, CDR1 is SGDLS and CDR2 YYNGEE. CDR3: CASSANPGLAGDGAKNIQYF. DNA of the CDR3: TGTGCCAGCAGCGCAAACCCGGGACTAGCGGGAGACGGTGCCAAAAACATTCAGTACTTC.